The TCR beta chain described here comes from a study of regulatory T cells in long-lasting Graves disease. With respect to this clonotype: Its target is not known.

This sample's time point: persistent/refractory GD, antithyroid drugs over 5 years with positive TRAb. Researchers made the TCR library from RNA that was extracted from PBMCs. Investigators prepared the TCR beta libraries by applying iRepertoire HTBI primers and Arm-PCR of CDR3 regions. MiXCR, run by TCRdb on the multiplex PCR reads, gives a single entry per CDR3 protein. The table has a few hundred thousand distinct CDR3 sequences, roughly 25% seen once. The CDR3 runs to 13 residues. V was trimmed by 5 bases and J by 7 bases, leaving 15 bases between them. CDR1 SQVTM and CDR2 ANQGSEA come from the germline V gene. Points from the study as a whole: Exclusively peripheral blood, rather than thyroid tissue, was studied. It is possible that accuracy was reduced by the small size of the sample.

J is TRBJ2-1 and V is TRBV29-1, with D tentatively TRBD1 (7 bases). Source: peripheral blood mononuclear cells (PBMCs), taken when the disease was refractory, from a patient treated with antithyroid drugs. The receptor was isolated from a woman aged 40 to 49 with Graves disease. CDR3 nucleotide sequence: TGCAGCGTTTATCGTTCAGGGGGGAATGAGCAGTTCTTC. It specifies CSVYRSGGNEQFF.